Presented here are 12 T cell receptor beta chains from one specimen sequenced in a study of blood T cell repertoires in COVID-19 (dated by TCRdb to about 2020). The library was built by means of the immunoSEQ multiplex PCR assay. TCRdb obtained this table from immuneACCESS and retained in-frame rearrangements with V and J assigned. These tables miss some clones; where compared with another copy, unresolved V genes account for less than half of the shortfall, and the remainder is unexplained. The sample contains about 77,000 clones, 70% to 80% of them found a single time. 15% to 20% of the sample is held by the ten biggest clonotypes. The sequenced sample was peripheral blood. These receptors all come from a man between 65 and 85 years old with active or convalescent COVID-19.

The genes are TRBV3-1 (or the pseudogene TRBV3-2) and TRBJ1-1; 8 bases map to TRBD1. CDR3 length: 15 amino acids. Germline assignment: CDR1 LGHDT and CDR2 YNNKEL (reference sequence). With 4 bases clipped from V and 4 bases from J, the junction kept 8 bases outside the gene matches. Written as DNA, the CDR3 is TGTGCCAGCAGCCCCTACAGGGGGTCGGTCACTGAAGCTTTCTTT. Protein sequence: CASSPYRGSVTEAFF.

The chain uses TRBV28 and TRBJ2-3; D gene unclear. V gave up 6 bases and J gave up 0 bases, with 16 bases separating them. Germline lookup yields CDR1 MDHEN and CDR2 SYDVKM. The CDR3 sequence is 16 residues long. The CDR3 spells CASSPAARGSTDTQYF. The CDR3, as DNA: TGTGCCAGCAGCCCGGCTGCGAGAGGAAGCACAGATACGCAGTATTTT.

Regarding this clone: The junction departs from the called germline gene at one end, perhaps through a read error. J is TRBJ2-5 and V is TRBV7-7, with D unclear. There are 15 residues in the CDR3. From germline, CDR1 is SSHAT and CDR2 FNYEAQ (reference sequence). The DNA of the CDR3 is TGTGCTAGCAGCTTAGAAGCTTTTGGTGCAGAGACCCAGTACTTC. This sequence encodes CASSLEAFGAETQYF.

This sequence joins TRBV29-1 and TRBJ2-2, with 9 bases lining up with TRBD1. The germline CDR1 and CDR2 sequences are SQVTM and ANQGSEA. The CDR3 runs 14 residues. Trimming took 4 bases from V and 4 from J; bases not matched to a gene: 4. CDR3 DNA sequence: TGCAGCGTTGTGGGGACAGGGACCACCGGGGAGCTGTTTTTT. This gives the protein CSVVGTGTTGELFF.

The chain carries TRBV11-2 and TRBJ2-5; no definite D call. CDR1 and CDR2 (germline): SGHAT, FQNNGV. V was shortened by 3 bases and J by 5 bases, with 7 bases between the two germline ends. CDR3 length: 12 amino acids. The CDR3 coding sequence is TGTGCCAGCAGCTTGCGTTTCGAGACCCAGTACTTC. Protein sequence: CASSLRFETQYF.

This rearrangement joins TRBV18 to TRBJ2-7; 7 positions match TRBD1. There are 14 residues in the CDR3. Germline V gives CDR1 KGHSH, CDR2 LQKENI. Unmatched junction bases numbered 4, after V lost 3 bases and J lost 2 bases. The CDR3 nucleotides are TGTGCCAGCTCACCGTCCAGGGGGACCTACGAGCAGTACTTC. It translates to CASSPSRGTYEQYF.

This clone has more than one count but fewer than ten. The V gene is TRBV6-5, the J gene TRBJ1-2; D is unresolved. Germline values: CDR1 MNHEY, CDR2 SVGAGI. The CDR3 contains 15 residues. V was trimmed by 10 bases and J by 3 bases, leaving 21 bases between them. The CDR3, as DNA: TGTGCCACCGAACAACGGGTTCTTGGGTACTATGGCTACACCTTC. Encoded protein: CATEQRVLGYYGYTF.

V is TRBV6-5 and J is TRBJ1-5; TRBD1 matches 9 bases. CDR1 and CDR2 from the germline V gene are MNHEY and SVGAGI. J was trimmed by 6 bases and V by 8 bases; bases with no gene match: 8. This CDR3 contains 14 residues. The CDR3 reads CASQTTGGGQPQHF. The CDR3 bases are TGTGCCAGCCAAACGACAGGGGGAGGTCAGCCCCAGCATTTT.

The CDR3 sequence: CASSKGQGSYEQYF. The CDR3 coding sequence is TGTGCCAGCAGCAAAGGACAGGGTTCTTACGAGCAGTACTTC. V and J are TRBV7-3 and TRBJ2-7, with 8 bases fitting TRBD1. The CDR3 sequence is 14 residues long. Germline V lookup: CDR1 SGHTA, CDR2 FQGTGA. The ends lost 5 bases at V and 4 bases at J; junction bases unmatched: 7.

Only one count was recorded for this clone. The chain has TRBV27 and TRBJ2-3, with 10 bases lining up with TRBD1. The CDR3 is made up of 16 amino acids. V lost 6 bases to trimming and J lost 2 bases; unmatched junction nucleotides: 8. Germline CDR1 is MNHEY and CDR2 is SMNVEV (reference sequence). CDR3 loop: CASRPGQGFFTDTQYF. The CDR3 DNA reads TGTGCCAGCAGGCCGGGACAGGGGTTTTTCACAGATACGCAGTATTTT.

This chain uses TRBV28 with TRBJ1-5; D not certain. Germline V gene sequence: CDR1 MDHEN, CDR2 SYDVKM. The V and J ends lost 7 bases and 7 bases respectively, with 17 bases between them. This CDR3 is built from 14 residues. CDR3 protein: CASTGSSLAQPQHF. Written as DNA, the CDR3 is TGTGCCAGCACCGGTTCGAGTCTTGCACAGCCCCAGCATTTT.

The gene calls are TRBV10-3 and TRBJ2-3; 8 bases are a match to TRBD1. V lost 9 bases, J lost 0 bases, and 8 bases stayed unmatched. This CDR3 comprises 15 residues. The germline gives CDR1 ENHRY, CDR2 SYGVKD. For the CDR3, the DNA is TGTGCCATACGGACAGGGCCCACTAGCACAGATACGCAGTATTTT. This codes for CAIRTGPTSTDTQYF.